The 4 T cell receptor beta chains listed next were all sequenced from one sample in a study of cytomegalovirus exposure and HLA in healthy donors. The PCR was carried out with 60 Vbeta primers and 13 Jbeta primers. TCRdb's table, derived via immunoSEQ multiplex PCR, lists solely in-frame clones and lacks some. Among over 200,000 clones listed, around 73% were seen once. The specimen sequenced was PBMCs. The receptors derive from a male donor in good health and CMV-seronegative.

The CDR3 DNA sequence: TGTGCCAGCAGTGATGGGGCTAGCGGCTACGAGCAGTACTTC. This encodes CASSDGASGYEQYF. The chain combines TRBV25-1 with TRBJ2-7, with 7 bases identical to TRBD2. The CDR3 spans 14 residues. Losses at the gene ends were 3 bases for V and 3 bases for J; bases not matched to a gene: 5. CDR1 MGHDK and CDR2 SYGVNS come from the germline V gene.

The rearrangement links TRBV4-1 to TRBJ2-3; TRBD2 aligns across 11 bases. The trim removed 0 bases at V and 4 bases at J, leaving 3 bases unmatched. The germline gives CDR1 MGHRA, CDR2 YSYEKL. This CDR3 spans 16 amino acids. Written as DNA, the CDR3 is TGCGCCAGCAGCCAAGACGTAGCGGGAGGGGCAGATACGCAGTATTTT. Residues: CASSQDVAGGADTQYF.

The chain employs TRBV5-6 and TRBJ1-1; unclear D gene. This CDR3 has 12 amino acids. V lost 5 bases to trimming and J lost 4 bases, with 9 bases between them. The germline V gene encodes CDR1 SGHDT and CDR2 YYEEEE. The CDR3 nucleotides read TGTGCCAGCAGTTATCAACTCACTGAAGCTTTCTTT. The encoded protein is CASSYQLTEAFF.

CDR3 amino acids: CASSFRGASYTF. The CDR3 nucleotides read TGTGCCAGCAGCTTCCGGGGGGCAAGCTACACCTTC. The genes are TRBV5-5 and TRBJ1-2; possible D gene TRBD1, 6 bases. CDR3 length equals 12 residues. V shed 2 bases and J shed 9 bases, with 11 bases lying between them. Per the germline V gene, CDR1 is SGHKS and CDR2 is YYEKEE (reference sequence).